Listed below are T cell receptor beta chains from one sample, sequenced in a study of blood T cell repertoires in COVID-19. Here immunoSEQ multiplex PCR was the method, and the copy in TCRdb shows in-frame clones only, minus some. The data show almost 250,000 clones, approximately 90% seen once. Sequenced sample: PBMCs or T cells enriched from blood (not recorded which). The receptors stem from a woman aged 25 to 39 who had recovered from COVID-19. The CDR3 runs from the conserved cysteine through the conserved F or W. Fields, in order: D gene, J gene, V gene, clone size, CDR3 protein, CDR3 DNA. The D gene is left open where the match is weak. A clone size is listed for some rows: how often the clone was seen (once, few, many), or a class if it is expanded.

>TRBD2|TRBJ2-5|TRBV2|many
CASVPGGRWGETQYF
TGTGCCAGCGTGCCGGGGGGGCGGTGGGGAGAGACCCAGTACTTC
>NA|TRBJ1-3|TRBV28|NA
CASSLSGPGNTIYF
TGTGCCAGCAGTTTATCAGGGCCTGGAAACACCATATATTTT
>NA|TRBJ1-2|TRBV6-5|NA
CASKPQGINYGYTF
TGTGCCTCCAAACCCCAGGGGATTAACTATGGCTACACCTTC
>NA|TRBJ2-5|TRBV5-8|NA
CASSSGRGDEETQYF
TGTGCCAGCAGCTCTGGCAGGGGAGACGAAGAGACCCAGTACTTC
>TRBD1|TRBJ1-2|TRBV24-1|NA
CATSASGTGNYGYTF
TGTGCCACCAGTGCCTCCGGGACAGGGAACTATGGCTACACCTTC
>NA|TRBJ1-5|TRBV7-2|NA
CASSPYMINQPQHF
TGTGCCAGCAGCCCTTACATGATTAATCAGCCCCAGCATTTT
>NA|TRBJ2-1|TRBV7-2|NA
CASSFPGHLNEQFF
TGTGCCAGCAGCTTCCCCGGACATCTCAATGAGCAGTTCTTC
>TRBD1|TRBJ1-2|TRBV29-1|NA
CSVGQRYGYTF
TGCAGCGTGGGACAGCGCTATGGCTACACCTTC
>NA|TRBJ1-6|TRBV7-2|NA
CASSPGTGRTNSPLHF
TGTGCCAGCAGTCCAGGTACAGGGCGGACGAATTCACCCCTCCACTTT
>NA|TRBJ1-1|TRBV18|NA
CASSPIDRLATEAFF
TGTGCCAGCTCACCAATTGACAGGCTCGCCACTGAAGCTTTCTTT
>NA|TRBJ2-1|TRBV2|NA
CASSAPGYNEQFF
TGTGCCAGCAGTGCACCCGGCTACAATGAGCAGTTCTTC
>NA|TRBJ2-5|TRBV24-1|once
CATRGTTETQYF
TGTGCCACCAGGGGGACAACGGAGACCCAGTACTTC
>TRBD1|TRBJ1-1|TRBV6-2/TRBV6-3|NA
CASSRKLTGPTEAFF
TGTGCCAGCAGTCGAAAACTGACAGGGCCCACTGAAGCTTTCTTT
>NA|TRBJ2-5|TRBV19|NA
CASSPLAASVGPQYF
TGTGCCAGTAGTCCTTTGGCCGCGTCGGTGGGGCCCCAGTACTTC
>TRBD2|TRBJ2-7|TRBV10-3|NA
CAISPGSGRAYEQYF
TGTGCCATCAGCCCTGGTAGCGGGAGGGCCTACGAGCAGTACTTC
>TRBD2|TRBJ2-5|TRBV4-1|NA
CASSQSGSSGRGETQYF
TGCGCCAGCAGCCAATCGGGAAGTAGCGGGAGAGGGGAGACCCAGTACTTC
>NA|TRBJ1-1|TRBV28|NA
CASGQLVNTEAFF
TGTGCCAGCGGGCAGCTCGTGAACACTGAAGCTTTCTTT
>NA|TRBJ1-2|TRBV5-4|once
CASSLVGAGYGYTF
TGTGCCAGCAGCTTGGTAGGGGCAGGGTATGGCTACACCTTC
>NA|TRBJ2-2|TRBV30|NA
CAWARLLGEITGELFF
TGTGCCTGGGCTCGGTTATTAGGGGAAATCACCGGGGAGCTGTTTTTT
>TRBD1|TRBJ2-1|TRBV7-9|NA
CASSLEGASNEQFF
TGTGCCAGCAGCTTAGAGGGGGCGAGTAATGAGCAGTTCTTC
>NA|TRBJ1-2|TRBV28|NA
CASSFPEYGYTF
TGTGCCAGCAGTTTTCCCGAGTATGGCTACACCTTC
>NA|TRBJ2-4|TRBV5-6|NA
CASSLEQPKNIQYF
TGTGCCAGCAGCTTGGAACAGCCGAAAAACATTCAGTACTTC
>NA|TRBJ2-2|TRBV7-3|once
CASSSSGQRTGELFF
TGTGCCAGCAGCTCGTCCGGACAGAGGACCGGGGAGCTGTTTTTT
>NA|TRBJ1-1|TRBV19|NA
CASWVGGRSTEAFF
TGTGCCAGTTGGGTAGGTGGTAGGAGCACTGAAGCTTTCTTT
>NA|TRBJ2-1|TRBV5-4|NA
CASNRAGAHEQFF
TGTGCCAGCAACAGGGCGGGAGCCCATGAGCAGTTCTTC
>TRBD1|TRBJ1-2|TRBV20-1|NA
CSASQTGYGYTF
TGCAGTGCTAGTCAGACAGGGTATGGCTACACCTTC